This TCR beta chain was obtained from a study of OX40 agonist ivuxolimab in advanced cancers. Germline assignment: CDR1 MNHNS and CDR2 SASEGT. This CDR3 region has 15 residues. The ends were cut back, 2 bases at V and 1 base at J, with 11 bases in the middle. Repertoires were generated with immunoSEQ multiplex PCR, while TCRdb's copy carries only in-frame clones and drops some. In the table there are around 80,000 clones, approximately 80% of which are singletons. The rearrangement uses TRBV6-1 and TRBJ1-1; no firm D call. The sample was CD4+ or CD8+ T cells sorted from blood, taken in a trial of the OX40 agonist ivuxolimab. The sequence derives from an adult with an advanced solid tumor such as melanoma, head and neck, liver or kidney cancer. In DNA, the CDR3 is TGTGCCAGCAGTGAAAGGGAACAGACGAACACTGAAGCTTTCTTT. It is translated as CASSEREQTNTEAFF.